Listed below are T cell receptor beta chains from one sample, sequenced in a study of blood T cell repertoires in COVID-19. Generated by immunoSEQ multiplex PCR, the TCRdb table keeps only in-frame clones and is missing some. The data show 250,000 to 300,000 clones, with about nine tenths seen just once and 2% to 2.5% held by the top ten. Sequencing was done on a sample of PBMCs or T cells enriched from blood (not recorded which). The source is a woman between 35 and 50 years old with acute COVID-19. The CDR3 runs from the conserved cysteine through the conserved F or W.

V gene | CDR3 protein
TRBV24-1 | CATSDSGGRDTEAFF
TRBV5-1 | CASALGGGASGELFF
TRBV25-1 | CASSADLNTEAFF
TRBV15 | CATSRDRRLTGNQPQHF
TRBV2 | CASSPLGQGAGETQYF
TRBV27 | CASRNPRARRDTQYF
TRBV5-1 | CASSSQGVEDTQYF
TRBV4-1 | CASSQEVASGDYEQYF
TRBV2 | CASNRGQDTQYF
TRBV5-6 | CASSLGLAWLEQFF
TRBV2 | CASSLGTGKSSGNTIYF
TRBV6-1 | CASSERTGGGLESSYNEQFF
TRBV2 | CASSEEGSAGNEQFF
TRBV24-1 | CATGTTSGGTDTQYF
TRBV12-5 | CASGQLAGGLSRETQYF
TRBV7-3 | CASSLPGLAGGPSSYEQYF
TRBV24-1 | CATSDAGADGGYTF
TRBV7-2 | CASSLDGRPSNEQFF
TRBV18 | CASSRGGGDDEKLFF
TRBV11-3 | CASSPAPGQGYEQYF
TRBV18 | CASSPLPSGYEQYF
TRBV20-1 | CSASPIQGPYEQYF
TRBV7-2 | CASSLVGNEKLFF
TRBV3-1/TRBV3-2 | CASSQGGGASQPQHF
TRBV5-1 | CASRVTGGVTEAFF